The 17 T cell receptor beta chains given below trace back to one sample, sequenced in a study of CD8 T cells in ankylosing spondylitis. Study-wide results and caveats: Eight or nine highly homologous variants formed a TCR beta motif that appeared characteristic of ankylosing spondylitis blood.

TCRdb reanalysed the 5' RACE reads using MiXCR and keeps one entry per CDR3 protein. This table has 670,000 or so distinct CDR3 sequences, roughly 19% appearing once. What these receptors recognize is not known. Sequencing used blood, either unsorted or a sorted T cell fraction (not recorded which). Receptors were obtained from a male donor with ankylosing spondylitis.

This clonotype showed up many times. The chain couples TRBV4-2 to TRBJ2-5; 8 nucleotides agree with TRBD2. Germline V gene sequence: CDR1 LGHNA, CDR2 YNFKEQ. The CDR3 contains 15 residues. The junction had 1 base not matched to a gene; V was cut back by 1 base and J by 0 bases. In DNA, the CDR3 is TGTGCCAGCAGCCAAGGAGCGGGGGACCAAGAGACCCAGTACTTC. Its translation: CASSQGAGDQETQYF.

The rearrangement links TRBV28 to TRBJ1-2; 8 positions match TRBD1. Germline V gene data show CDR1 as MDHEN and CDR2 as SYDVKM. V shed 3 bases and J 4 bases; nucleotides not matched to a gene: 7. The CDR3 covers 15 residues. The CDR3 region is CASSFRSDRVYGYTF. The CDR3 DNA reads as TGTGCCAGCAGTTTCCGCTCGGACAGGGTCTATGGCTACACCTTC.

The V gene is TRBV7-8, the J gene TRBJ1-2, with 7 bases fitting TRBD1. Germline V lookup: CDR1 SGHVS, CDR2 FQNEAQ. The CDR3 consists of 16 residues. The ends lost 2 bases at V and 0 bases at J; junction bases unmatched: 6. CDR3 bases: TGTGCCAGCAGCTTACGGGACAGCATTGCTAACTATGGCTACACCTTC. Protein sequence: CASSLRDSIANYGYTF.

This clonotype has more than one count but fewer than ten. The chain couples TRBV24-1 to TRBJ1-2, with 7 nucleotides matching TRBD1. Germline V gene sequence: CDR1 KGHDR, CDR2 SFDVKD. The CDR3 loop spans 14 amino acids. V lost 4 bases, J lost 4 bases, and 5 bases stayed unmatched. The CDR3 DNA reads as TGTGCCACCAGTGACCCACAGGGGACCTATGGCTACACCTTC. It encodes CATSDPQGTYGYTF.

This clonotype was detected ten times or more. V and J are TRBV12-3 or TRBV12-4 and TRBJ2-3, with unresolved D. The CDR3 covers 15 residues. The V end was cut by 3 bases, the J end by 2 bases, with 12 bases between. CDR3 region: CASSLRRSSTDTQYF. CDR3 DNA: TGTGCCAGCAGTTTGCGGCGGTCGTCCACAGATACGCAGTATTTT.

The chain combines TRBV19 with TRBJ2-2, with 9 bases fitting TRBD1. Trimming at V came to 4 bases and at J to 7 bases, leaving 10 bases not matched to a gene. Germline assignment: CDR1 LNHDA and CDR2 SQIVND (reference sequence). The CDR3 covers 16 residues. The CDR3 region is CASSTLTGGLNGELFF. The CDR3 DNA reads TGTGCCAGTAGTACCTTGACAGGGGGGCTGAACGGGGAGCTGTTTTTT. The full variable domain, rest sourced from reference TRBV19 and TRBJ2-2, is DGGITQSPKYLFRKEGQNVTLSCEQNLNHDAMYWYRQDPGQGLRLIYYSQIVNDFQKGDIAEGYSVSREKKESFPLTVTSAQKNPTAFYLCASSTLTGGLNGELFFGEGSRLTVL.

This clonotype has more than one count but fewer than ten. J is TRBJ2-1 and V is TRBV6-2 or TRBV6-3, with unresolved D. There are 17 residues in the CDR3. Germline V gene sequence: CDR1 MNHEY, CDR2 SVGEGT. The germline V and J ends were trimmed by 4 bases and 6 bases, with 22 bases remaining between them. The CDR3 DNA reads TGTGCCAGCAGTTGGAACCCTCGGGTTAGCCGAACCAATGAGCAGTTCTTC. This codes for CASSWNPRVSRTNEQFF.

The V call is TRBV28, the J call TRBJ2-7, with 9 bases aligning to TRBD2. Germline V gene sequence: CDR1 MDHEN, CDR2 SYDVKM. The CDR3 is 15 residues long. V lost 6 bases to trimming and J lost 3 bases; unmatched junction nucleotides: 9. CDR3 nucleotide sequence: TGTGCCAGCAGGGCTAGCGGGATGCTGGACTACGAGCAGTACTTC. Protein product: CASRASGMLDYEQYF.

This clonotype came up many times. V gene TRBV12-3 or TRBV12-4 combines with J gene TRBJ2-1; TRBD2 matches 7 bases. CDR3 length equals 15 residues. V shed 5 bases, J shed 7 bases, and the junction held 11 bases outside the gene matches. Here the CDR3 reads CASSQGTKGLNEQFF. The CDR3 nucleotides are TGTGCCAGCAGTCAAGGGACTAAGGGACTGAATGAGCAGTTCTTC.

This clonotype was picked up a small number of times. This chain links TRBV7-9 with TRBJ2-3; TRBD2 aligns across 8 bases. Germline lookup yields CDR1 SEHNR and CDR2 FQNEAQ (reference sequence). CDR3 size: 16 residues. Losses at the gene ends were 4 bases for V and 2 bases for J; bases not matched to a gene: 8. In nucleotides, the CDR3 is TGTGCCAGCAGCTATATAGCGGGACCTAACACAGATACGCAGTATTTT. Its translation is CASSYIAGPNTDTQYF.

The J gene is TRBJ2-2, the V gene TRBV27; weak D call: TRBD1 (6 bases). The germline V gene encodes CDR1 MNHEY and CDR2 SMNVEV (reference sequence). V lost 3 bases and J 5 bases, leaving 16 bases between the germline ends. This CDR3 has 16 amino acids. The DNA of the CDR3 is TGTGCCAGCAGTTTTTTGGGGGCCTTGGGGACCGGGGAGCTGTTTTTT. Translating gives CASSFLGALGTGELFF.

The rearrangement joins TRBV3-1 to TRBJ1-5, with D uncertain. The germline V and J ends were trimmed by 2 bases and 0 bases, with 2 bases remaining between them. The CDR3 length is 13 residues. From germline, CDR1 is LGHDT and CDR2 YNNKEL (reference sequence). CDR3 nucleotide sequence: TGTGCCAGCAGCCAACTTAGCAATCAGCCCCAGCATTTT. Its translation: CASSQLSNQPQHF.

This clonotype was detected a few times. The chain joins TRBV20-1 to TRBJ2-4; 8 nucleotides line up with TRBD2. The V gene's germline CDR1 is DFQATT and CDR2 SNEGSKA (reference sequence). The CDR3 spans 14 residues. V trimming: 6 bases; J trimming: 2 bases; junction bases outside the gene matches: 6. CDR3: CSAGRGGTKNIQYF. The CDR3, as DNA: TGCAGTGCCGGACGGGGGGGGACCAAAAACATTCAGTACTTC.

The chain has TRBV7-9 and TRBJ2-5; D uncertain. The V gene's germline CDR1 is SEHNR and CDR2 FQNEAQ (reference sequence). This CDR3 is 14 amino acids long. V gave up 4 bases and J gave up 1 base, with 10 bases separating them. The CDR3 region is CASSSDILQETQYF. The CDR3 nucleotides are TGTGCCAGCAGCTCAGACATCCTCCAAGAGACCCAGTACTTC.

This chain joins TRBV28 and TRBJ1-3; TRBD1 agrees at 7 bases. Losses at the gene ends were 6 bases for V and 8 bases for J; bases not matched to a gene: 16. The CDR3 spans 16 residues. Germline CDR1 MDHEN, CDR2 SYDVKM. The CDR3 reads CASSQLPYGQAHTIYF. The CDR3 nucleotides are TGTGCCAGCAGCCAGCTCCCATACGGACAGGCGCACACCATATATTTT.

The chain couples TRBV7-9 to TRBJ1-5; possibly TRBD1 for D (6 bases). The CDR3 covers 16 residues. V dropped 6 bases and J dropped 6 bases, with 21 bases sitting between them. Germline-derived CDR1 and CDR2 are SEHNR and FQNEAQ (reference sequence). CDR3 residues: CASSRSDVGGGQPQHF. In nucleotides, the CDR3 is TGTGCCAGCAGTCGTTCCGATGTGGGGGGCGGTCAGCCCCAGCATTTT.

This chain joins TRBV29-1 and TRBJ2-3; weak D call: TRBD2 (7 bases). Per the germline V gene, CDR1 is SQVTM and CDR2 is ANQGSEA. This CDR3 spans 13 amino acids. V lost 1 base to trimming and J lost 5 bases, with 10 bases between them. CDR3 nucleotide sequence: TGCAGCGTTGAAGGGGGAGGGGGAGATACGCAGTATTTT. Its translation is CSVEGGGGDTQYF.